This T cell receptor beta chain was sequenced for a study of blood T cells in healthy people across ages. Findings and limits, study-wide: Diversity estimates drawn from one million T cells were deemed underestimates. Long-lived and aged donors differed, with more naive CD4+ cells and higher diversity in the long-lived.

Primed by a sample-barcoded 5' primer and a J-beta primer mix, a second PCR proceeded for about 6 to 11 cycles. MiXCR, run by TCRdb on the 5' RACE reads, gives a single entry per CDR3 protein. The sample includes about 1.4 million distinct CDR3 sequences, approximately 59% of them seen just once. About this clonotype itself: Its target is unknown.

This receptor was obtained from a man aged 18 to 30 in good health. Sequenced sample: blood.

CDR3 in amino acids: CASSYTSGIYEQYF. Here the CDR3 DNA reads TGTGCCAGCAGTTACACTAGCGGGATCTACGAGCAGTACTTC. The gene calls are TRBV6-5 and TRBJ2-7, with 10 bases that match TRBD2. Germline CDR1 reads MNHEY; CDR2 reads SVGAGI. The CDR3 has 14 residues. V lost 2 bases to trimming and J lost 3 bases; unmatched junction nucleotides: 1.